This T cell receptor beta chain was captured by sequencing in a study of blood T cell repertoires in COVID-19. The overall study: Some COVID-19 samples were acute and others convalescent; all came from the United States, Italy and Spain.

As handled by the study authors: Amplifying reference gene primers gave estimates of nucleated cell counts. Repertoires were generated with immunoSEQ multiplex PCR, while TCRdb's copy carries only in-frame clones and drops some. V and J calls plus clone size are reproduced from that table; the DNA served to infer D and trimming. Among hundreds of thousands of clones, approximately 88% were seen once, and the ten largest hold 6% to 6.5%. Adults between roughly 18 and 89 years of age took part from 20 to 25 US areas. Symptom resolution, clearance, or two negative PCRs marked the recovered donors of Cohort 3. Note on this clone: Other nucleotide sequences in the sample specify the same CDR3.

This CDR3 is built from 15 residues. Germline CDR1 reads SGHRS; CDR2 reads YFSETQ. V shed 3 bases and J 5 bases; nucleotides not matched to a gene: 4. Sequencing input: PBMCs or T cells enriched from blood (not recorded which). This sequence originates from a woman between 35 and 50 years old who had recovered from COVID-19. This sequence joins TRBV5-1 and TRBJ1-5; 11 bases align to TRBD1. The CDR3 reads CASSWTGGKDQPQHF. The CDR3 bases are TGCGCCAGCAGCTGGACAGGGGGCAAAGATCAGCCCCAGCATTTT.